The clone carrying this T cell receptor beta chain was counted at least ten times. Its antigen remains unidentified. The data were taken from a study of T-cell reconstitution after alpha-beta-depleted transplantation in children. Study-level results: Most T-cell counts and diversity one year after the transplant came from T cells that were newly produced. About two months after transplant, alpha-beta T cells reportedly came from several hundred expanded graft clones. For some patients, TCRbeta diversity was high at day 60 because of recipient T cells and thymic progenitors that survived.

Construction of the TCRbeta library involved unique molecular identifiers. TCRdb passed the PCR reads through MiXCR, listing each CDR3 protein once. Seen here are about 300,000 distinct CDR3 sequences, around 7.3% observed once, and the top ten hold about 9.1%. Germline V gene sequence: CDR1 MNHEY, CDR2 SVGAGI. The V end lost 2 bases, the J end lost 4 bases, and 8 bases lay between the germline ends. The CDR3 runs to 14 residues. This chain uses TRBV6-5 with TRBJ2-2; D remains unclear. This clonotype was sampled from a female patient under 10 years old who had a stem cell transplant for Fanconi anemia, so the T cells may come from the graft donor. This specimen was peripheral blood, taken 360 days after TCRalphabeta/CD19-depleted stem cell transplant. The CDR3 is CASSYRVGTGELFF. CDR3 bases: TGTGCCAGCAGTTACAGGGTGGGCACCGGGGAGCTGTTTTTT.